Reported below is one TCR beta chain. Generated by immunoSEQ multiplex PCR, the TCRdb table keeps only in-frame clones and is missing some. The data contain approximately 90,000 clones, 94% of them seen just once; the ten biggest clones take up 0.84%. The record originates from a study of T cell changes during pregnancy in multiple sclerosis. Germline V gives CDR1 SEHNR, CDR2 FQNEAQ (reference sequence). Trimming took 5 bases from V and 4 from J; bases not matched to a gene: 19. The CDR3 runs to 18 residues. This sequence was found in a female donor with multiple sclerosis, enrolled in a pregnancy study. The sample here was peripheral blood, taken in the third trimester of pregnancy. V and J are TRBV7-9 and TRBJ2-7, with TRBD2 matching over 8 bases. The CDR3 spells CASSSLLTPRLASYEQYF. CDR3 DNA: TGTGCCAGCAGCAGCTTACTGACCCCGAGACTAGCGAGTTACGAGCAGTACTTC.